This T cell receptor beta chain was documented in a study of beta chain features in type 1 diabetes (dated by TCRdb to the late 2010s). In the study overall: Mean age, gender distribution, total cell number and subset yield were not different between patients and healthy donors. A total of roughly 100 million sorted cells were examined across all samples, and the number of cells per subset was strongly correlated with RNA yield. The study compared the TCRB repertoires of sorted circulating CD4+ T cell subsets in recently diagnosed type 1 diabetes patients with those in matched healthy donors. Naive and central memory subsets were obtained from all 30 or so donors, but regulatory and stem cell-like memory subsets were isolated from only 8 patients and roughly 8 healthy donors. Study-wide conclusions, independent of this receptor: Sequencing cDNA rather than genomic DNA could over-represent highly expressing activated cells, although activation and CD3 levels did not differ between groups. A moderate but significant shortening of TCRB CDR3 length was observed in type 1 diabetes patients in all four CD4+ subsets. At VDJ recombination sites, type 1 diabetes patients had fewer insertions and more deleted nucleotides, which implies abnormalities in thymic rearrangement. Shorter templates might be favored by PCR, yet because patient and control samples were amplified and corrected together, any such skew would affect both groups equally. Naive, central memory and regulatory TCRB repertoires appeared more similar among patients than among healthy donors. Because the HLA sub-analyses included only small numbers of individuals, any influence of HLA type on TCRB rearrangement was left unresolved.

Note on this clone: It has no known antigen specificity. An end of the junction differs from the germline gene, which may be a read error.

From each donor, a single peripheral blood sample of about 120 mL on average was drawn into heparinised tubes. Using a panel that included CD45RO, CCR7, CD25, CD127, CD95 and CD27, naive, central memory, regulatory and stem cell-like memory CD4+ T cells were sorted on a BD FACSAria II. Purity was above 98% for every sorted population. PBMCs were separated immediately by Lymphoprep density gradient centrifugation and were stained directly, without being cultured. Samples were stained and sorted in pairs, with one healthy donor and one patient per experiment, so that batch effects were minimized. The entire isolated RNA was reverse transcribed using the High Capacity cDNA Reverse Transcription Kit, and thus expressed TCRB transcripts were sequenced. Naive, central memory and regulatory T cell samples underwent deep immunoSEQ sequencing, averaging about 3.57 million total reads per sample. Sorted cells were lysed in RLT buffer, and RNA was extracted using DNase-treated RNeasy Micro or Mini kits according to cell number. Each cell subset was processed separately to prevent cross-contamination, with patient and healthy donor samples processed together. TCRB sequences were amplified from cDNA with the immunoSEQ multiplex PCR, producing 87-bp fragments spanning the CDR3 region. Sequencing of the amplicons was performed on the Illumina HiSeq platform. On the study's bioinformatics: PCR bias was corrected computationally using synthetic template baselines, and reads within Hamming distance 2 were collapsed, with unmergeable singletons discarded. Reads were aligned against IMGT so that V, D and J genes, CDR3 length and insertions or deletions at six rearrangement sites could be assigned. Within each subset, clonotype counts were normalized to sorted cell number, and only after that were true diversity and Gini coefficients computed with the tcR R package. The overlap coefficient, calculated on TCRB nucleotide sequences, was used to quantify repertoire sharing. As a proxy for the pre-selection repertoire, out-of-frame TCRB sequences from naive cells were analyzed. The source is immuneACCESS, and TCRdb retained only in-frame sequences with V and J called. Part of the clones is not carried over; for the studies checked, unresolved V genes explain less than half of this, and the remainder is unexplained. The V and J calls and the clone size are those of that table, but D and trimming were determined from the DNA. Recorded for this sample are hundreds of thousands of clones; around 13% of them occurred a single time. Roughly 0.017% of the sample is held by the ten biggest clonotypes.

The germline V gene provides CDR1 ENHRY and CDR2 SYGVKD. Its CDR3 holds 13 amino acids, cysteine through phenylalanine. The DNA shown is the 39-base CDR3, in frame from base 1. The sequencing sample was made of naive CD4+ T cells from blood. In the paper's terms, the cell subset or site label means: true naive CD4+ T cells. The sequence was obtained from a man between 18 and 35 years old in good health. The chain is assembled from TRBV10-3 and TRBJ2-1; TRBD2 agrees with 7 junctional bases. The DNA sequence is given as TGTGCCAGCAGTTATCTAGCGGCCTGGGAGCAGTTCTTC. It encodes CASSYLAAWEQFF.